The sample holds many counts of the clone carrying this T cell receptor beta chain. The CDR3 has 13 residues. Germline V gene sequence: CDR1 SGHDT, CDR2 YYEEEE. With 0 bases removed from V and 8 bases from J, the gap between germline ends came to 8 bases. This sample is part of a study of regulatory T cells in long-lasting Graves disease. Relying on iRepertoire HTBI primers and Arm-PCR of CDR3 regions, the team built TCR beta libraries. TCRdb re-called the multiplex PCR reads through MiXCR, storing one row per CDR3 protein. This sample has approximately 210,000 distinct CDR3 sequences, with around 20% found just once. Time point described: newly diagnosed GD, antithyroid drugs for less than 3 months. Isolated PBMC RNA provided the starting material for the TCR library.

The source of this sequence is a female donor with Graves disease. Sequencing used peripheral blood mononuclear cells (PBMCs), obtained at new diagnosis, from a patient treated with antithyroid drugs. This chain uses TRBV5-6 with TRBJ1-4, with D maybe TRBD1 (5 bases). The CDR3 DNA reads TGTGCCAGCAGCTTGGTCGGGGGAGAAAAACTGTTTTTT. Its translation is CASSLVGGEKLFF.